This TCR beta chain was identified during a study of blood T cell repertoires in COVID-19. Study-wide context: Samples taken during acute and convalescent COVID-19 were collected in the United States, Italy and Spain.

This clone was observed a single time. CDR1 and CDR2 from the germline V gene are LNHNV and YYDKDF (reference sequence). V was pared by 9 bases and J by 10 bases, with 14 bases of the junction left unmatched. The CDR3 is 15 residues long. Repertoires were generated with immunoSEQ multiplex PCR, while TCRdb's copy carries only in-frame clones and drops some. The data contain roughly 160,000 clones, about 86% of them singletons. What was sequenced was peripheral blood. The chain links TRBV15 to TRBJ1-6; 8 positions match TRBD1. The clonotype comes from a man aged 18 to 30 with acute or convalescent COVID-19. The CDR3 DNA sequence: TGTGCCACAGCCGAGGAACAGGGGGGACGGTCACCCCTCCACTTT. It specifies CATAEEQGGRSPLHF.